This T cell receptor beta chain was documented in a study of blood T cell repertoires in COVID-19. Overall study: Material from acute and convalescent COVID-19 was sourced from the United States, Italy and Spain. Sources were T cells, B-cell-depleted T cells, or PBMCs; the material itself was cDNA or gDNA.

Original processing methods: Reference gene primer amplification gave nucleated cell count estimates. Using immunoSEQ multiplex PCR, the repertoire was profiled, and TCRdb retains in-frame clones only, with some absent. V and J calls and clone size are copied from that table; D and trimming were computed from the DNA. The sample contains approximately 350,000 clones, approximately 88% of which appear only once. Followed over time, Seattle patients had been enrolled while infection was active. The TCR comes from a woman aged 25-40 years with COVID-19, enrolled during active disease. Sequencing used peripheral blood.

The CDR3 is CATHDEGAAVEKLFF. CDR3 bases: TGTGCCACCCATGACGAGGGGGCGGCGGTTGAAAAACTGTTTTTT. The chain uses TRBV19 and TRBJ1-4; TRBD1 aligns across 7 bases. Per germline, CDR1 LNHDA and CDR2 SQIVND (reference sequence). V lost 10 bases to trimming and J lost 7 bases; unmatched junction nucleotides: 15. The CDR3 consists of 15 residues. Filled out from reference TRBV19 and TRBJ1-4, the complete variable domain reads DGGITQSPKYLFRKEGQNVTLSCEQNLNHDAMYWYRQDPGQGLRLIYYSQIVNDFQKGDIAEGYSVSREKKESFPLTVTSAQKNPTAFYLCATHDEGAAVEKLFFGSGTQLSVL.